This passage covers 13 T cell receptor beta chains from one sample sequenced in a study of T cells in women clearing cervical HPV infection. Clones were read by immunoSEQ multiplex PCR, and TCRdb kept only the in-frame ones, dropping some. This sample carries about 46,000 clones, with about 40% going to the ten biggest clones. Source material: blood buffy coat. These receptors all stem from a woman between 18 and 69 years old with a cervical HPV16 infection that either progressed to CIN3+ or cleared (not recorded which).

With regard to this clone: The read stops 3 residues short of the end of the CDR3; the missing end is completed from the germline J gene. The chain has TRBV7-2 and TRBJ2-3; D is ambiguous. There are 12 residues in the CDR3. Germline-derived CDR1 and CDR2 are SGHTA and FQGNSA. This chain's CDR3 is CASSLEAETQYF. The part of the CDR3 DNA that was read is TGTGCCAGCAGCTTAGAGGCGGAGACG.

As concerns this clone: From the germline J gene comes the end of the CDR3, since the read stops 3 residues before it. The chain combines TRBV7-3 with TRBJ2-3; unclear D gene. Germline V gene sequence: CDR1 SGHTA, CDR2 FQGTGA. This CDR3 is 14 amino acids long. Trimming removed 2 bases from V and 5 bases from J, with 11 bases in between. CDR3 bases read: TGTGCCAGCAGCTTAGGGCCTCAGCAAGATACG. Encoded protein: CASSLGPQQDT. The whole CDR3 region reads CASSLGPQQDTQYF.

A word on this clone: The read halts 3 residues ahead of the CDR3 end, with the missing end drawn from the germline J gene. The rearrangement joins TRBV5-6 to TRBJ1-5, with D unclear. Trimming pared 7 bases from V and 4 bases from J, leaving 15 bases between. Germline CDR1 and CDR2: SGHDT and YYEEEE. The CDR3 consists of 14 residues. CDR3 bases read: TGTGCCAGCTCCCGTAGCCCCGGGAATCAGCCC. Its protein is CASSRSPGNQP. The CDR3 as a whole reads CASSRSPGNQPQHF. Full variable domain (rest looked up from reference TRBV5-6 and TRBJ1-5): DAGVTQSPTHLIKTRGQQVTLRCSPKSGHDTVSWYQQALGQGPQFIFQYYEEEERQRGNFPDRFSGHQFPNYSSELNVNALLLGDSALYLCASSRSPGNQPQHFGDGTRLSIL.

A note on this clone: The read comes to an end 3 residues before the CDR3 does, leaving the germline J gene to fill in the end. The genes are TRBV7-2 and TRBJ1-6; unclear D gene. V lost 8 bases, J lost 7 bases, and 15 bases lay in between. CDR1 SGHTA and CDR2 FQGNSA come from the germline V gene. The CDR3 length is 14 residues. The DNA read from the CDR3 is TGTGCCAGCCGTGGAGCGGGATCCAATTCACCC. The encoded protein is CASRGAGSNSP. The whole CDR3 sequence is CASRGAGSNSPLHF.

Turning to this clone: The read finishes 3 residues shy of the CDR3 end, and the germline J gene is used to complete it. The chain joins TRBV5-6 to TRBJ2-3; D remains ambiguous. This CDR3 spans 12 amino acids. Germline loops: CDR1 SGHDT, CDR2 YYEEEE. V dropped 3 bases and J dropped 6 bases, with 8 bases sitting between them. The CDR3 sequence: CASSYGSDTQYF. The CDR3 DNA, read in part, is TGTGCCAGCAGCTACGGTTCCGATACG.

Concerning this clone itself: The read ends 3 residues shy of where the CDR3 ends; the end is completed using the germline J gene. Different DNA sequences within this sample yield the same CDR3. The chain has TRBV18 and TRBJ2-5, with D possibly matching TRBD1 (7 bases). This CDR3 is 16 amino acids long. Germline CDR1 is KGHSH and CDR2 is LQKENI. V lost 6 bases and J lost 2, with 19 bases in between. The CDR3 is CASSPPGGGYQETQYF. The CDR3 DNA, read in part, is TGTGCCAGCTCCCCCCCCGGAGGGGGCTATCAAGAGACC.

In the case of this clone: The read falls 3 residues short of the CDR3 end, and the missing part is taken from the germline J gene. V gene TRBV5-1 combines with J gene TRBJ2-7; 7 bases line up with TRBD1. CDR1 SGHRS and CDR2 YFSETQ come from the germline V gene. The CDR3 totals 15 residues. V lost 0 bases to trimming and J lost 6 bases; unmatched junction nucleotides: 9. Partial CDR3 DNA: TGCGCCAGCAGCTTGGAAAGTCAGGGGGTAGGCGAG. Translated, it gives CASSLESQGVGE. The full CDR3 sequence reads CASSLESQGVGEQYF.

Concerning this clone itself: The read terminates 3 residues before the CDR3 end, so the remaining end is supplied by the germline J gene. The gene calls are TRBV7-2 and TRBJ2-7; D might be TRBD2 (5 bases). Trimming left V 4 bases short and J 4 bases short, with 17 bases between. Germline V gives CDR1 SGHTA, CDR2 FQGNSA. This CDR3 contains 15 residues. The CDR3 region is CASSSTDFPLYEQYF. The covered CDR3 bases are TGTGCCAGCAGCTCTACGGACTTCCCATTATACGAG.

Points on this clone: The CDR3 end falls 3 residues outside the read, so it is completed with the germline J gene. The chain combines TRBV18 with TRBJ2-7; no reliable D call. Looked up from germline, CDR1 is KGHSH and CDR2 is LQKENI. CDR3 size: 12 residues. Trimming pared 6 bases from V and 1 base from J, leaving 7 bases between. This CDR3 is CASSAGSYEQYF. The CDR3 DNA, read in part, is TGTGCCAGCTCGGCAGGTTCCTACGAG.

Points on this clone: The DNA ends 3 residues before the CDR3 does, and the rest of the CDR3 is filled in from the germline J gene. The gene calls are TRBV7-3 and TRBJ2-1, with a possible D match to TRBD2 (5 bases). Trimming left V 5 bases short and J 4 bases short, with 15 bases between. Germline V gene lookup returns CDR1 SGHTA and CDR2 FQGTGA. The CDR3 runs 15 residues. The part of the CDR3 DNA that was read is TGTGCCAGCAGCCCCGATCGAGGCGGGTACAATGAG. It encodes CASSPDRGGYNE. The CDR3 as a whole reads CASSPDRGGYNEQFF.

Worth noting for this clone: The CDR3 end is not reached by the read, which stops 3 residues before it; the germline J gene fills it in. V usage is TRBV7-6 and J usage is TRBJ1-1; 7 nucleotides align to TRBD1. Unmatched junction bases numbered 8, after V lost 5 bases and J lost 5 bases. Germline CDR1 is SGHVS and CDR2 is FNYEAQ. CDR3 length: 14 residues. This chain's CDR3 is CASSQGEWETEAFF. CDR3 DNA, as far as it was read: TGTGCCAGCAGCCAGGGGGAATGGGAAACTGAA.

Worth noting for this clone: Sequencing ends 3 residues short of the CDR3 end; the germline J gene provides the rest. The V call is TRBV7-9, the J call TRBJ2-3, with TRBD2 as a possible D gene (5 bases). V was pared by 6 bases and J by 6 bases, with 19 bases between. This CDR3 is built from 15 residues. CDR1 and CDR2 (germline): SEHNR, FQNEAQ (reference sequence). The part of the CDR3 DNA that was read is TGTGCCAGCAGTTGGACCAGACCGCCGGGGGATACG. As protein: CASSWTRPPGDT. The CDR3, in full, reads CASSWTRPPGDTQYF.

A word on this clone: With the read ending 3 residues before the CDR3 end, the germline J gene is used to fill in that end. J is TRBJ1-1 and V is TRBV11-3; D unclear. The CDR3 contains 13 residues. CDR1 is SGHNT and CDR2 is YENEEA in the germline V gene. The V end lost 6 bases, the J end lost 1 base, and 9 bases lay between the germline ends. CDR3: CASRVEGNTEAFF. Partial CDR3 DNA: TGTGCCAGCAGAGTAGAGGGGAACACTGAA.